Following are 11 T cell receptor beta chains from one sample sequenced in a study of T cell changes during pregnancy in multiple sclerosis. Libraries were prepared by immunoSEQ multiplex PCR; TCRdb keeps only in-frame clonotypes and omits some of them. Of about 73,000 clones in the sample, almost 90% were seen once. Source: peripheral blood, taken after pregnancy. The receptors derive from a female donor in good health, enrolled as a control in a pregnancy study.

The chain couples TRBV9 to TRBJ1-3; D unresolved. CDR1 and CDR2 (germline): SGDLS, YYNGEE. V was clipped by 0 bases and J by 0 bases, with 13 bases between them. The CDR3 spans 17 residues. CDR3 nucleotide sequence: TGTGCCAGCAGCGTAGAAATGTGGGAGGACTCTGGAAACACCATATATTTT. Its protein is CASSVEMWEDSGNTIYF.

J is TRBJ2-1 and V is TRBV13, with a tentative D call TRBD1 (6 bases). V was trimmed by 0 bases and J by 11 bases, leaving 17 bases between them. The CDR3 extends over 15 amino acids. Germline CDR1 PRHDT, CDR2 FYEKMQ (reference sequence). CDR3 in amino acids: CASSLGQGRGRKQFF. In DNA, the CDR3 is TGTGCCAGCAGCTTAGGCCAGGGCAGGGGTCGTAAGCAGTTCTTC.

The chain combines TRBV18 with TRBJ1-3; D is uncertain. CDR1 is KGHSH and CDR2 is LQKENI in the germline V gene. The CDR3 runs to 16 residues. V was clipped by 3 bases and J by 0 bases, with 12 bases between them. The CDR3 loop is CASSPISGSSGNTIYF. Here the CDR3 DNA reads TGTGCCAGCTCACCTATCTCAGGATCCTCTGGAAACACCATATATTTT.

The gene calls are TRBV5-6 and TRBJ1-5, with TRBD1 matching over 9 bases. The germline gives CDR1 SGHDT, CDR2 YYEEEE. Trimming removed 4 bases from V and 1 base from J; junction bases left unmatched: 6. The CDR3 spans 16 residues. In nucleotides, the CDR3 is TGTGCCAGCAGCCTCCTGGGACAGGGAAGCAATCAGCCCCAGCATTTT. Translated, it gives CASSLLGQGSNQPQHF.

V is TRBV11-1 and J is TRBJ2-5; 11 nucleotides line up with TRBD2. Trimming removed 5 bases from V and 3 bases from J; junction bases left unmatched: 8. CDR3 size: 16 residues. CDR1 and CDR2 (germline): SGHAT, FQDESV (reference sequence). CDR3 nucleotide sequence: TGTGCCAGCAGCCCAAGGACTAGCGGGCCCGAAGAGACCCAGTACTTC. As protein: CASSPRTSGPEETQYF.

This rearrangement joins TRBV6-6 to TRBJ2-1; a weak D match, TRBD1 (6 bases). Germline V CDR1 and CDR2: MNHNY, SVGAGI (reference sequence). CDR3 length equals 14 residues. The ends were cut back, 6 bases at V and 4 bases at J, with 13 bases in the middle. CDR3 residues: CASRDRSTYNEQFF. The DNA for the CDR3 is TGTGCCAGCAGAGACAGGAGTACTTACAATGAGCAGTTCTTC.

The J gene is TRBJ2-7, the V gene TRBV9; D is undetermined. V lost 4 bases to trimming and J lost 5 bases, with 10 bases between them. The CDR3 sequence is 12 residues long. CDR1 SGDLS and CDR2 YYNGEE come from the germline V gene. CDR3 residues: CASSSSGNEQYF. CDR3 sequence (DNA): TGTGCCAGCAGCTCCTCAGGCAACGAGCAGTACTTC. Based on the CDR3 plus reference TRBV9 and TRBJ2-7, the full variable domain is DSGVTQTPKHLITATGQRVTLRCSPRSGDLSVYWYQQSLDQGLQFLIQYYNGEERAKGNILERFSAQQFPDLHSELNLSSLELGDSALYFCASSSSGNEQYFGPGTRLTVT.

V usage is TRBV5-1 and J usage is TRBJ2-1; 15 positions match TRBD2. With 3 bases clipped from V and 0 bases from J, the junction kept 4 bases outside the gene matches. This CDR3 spans 18 amino acids. Germline loops: CDR1 SGHRS, CDR2 YFSETQ. The CDR3 coding sequence is TGCGCCAGCAGCTGGGGACTAGCGGGAGGCGTCTCCTACAATGAGCAGTTCTTC. Translated: CASSWGLAGGVSYNEQFF. Full variable domain (rest looked up from reference TRBV5-1 and TRBJ2-1): KAGVTQTPRYLIKTRGQQVTLSCSPISGHRSVSWYQQTPGQGLQFLFEYFSETQRNKGNFPGRFSGRQFSNSRSEMNVSTLELGDSALYLCASSWGLAGGVSYNEQFFGPGTRLTVL.

The V and J genes are TRBV5-1 and TRBJ2-2, with 13 nucleotides matching TRBD2. The V gene end was trimmed by 4 bases and the J gene end by 2 bases; junction bases not matched to a gene: 5. The CDR3 consists of 17 residues. Per germline, CDR1 SGHRS and CDR2 YFSETQ. This chain's CDR3 is CASSPRLAGGNTGELFF. As DNA, the CDR3 is TGCGCCAGCAGCCCCCGACTAGCGGGAGGTAACACCGGGGAGCTGTTTTTT.

DNA of the CDR3: TGTGCCAGCAGTTACTCTACAGGGTACAATCAGCCCCAGCATTTT. Its translation: CASSYSTGYNQPQHF. This chain joins TRBV6-5 and TRBJ1-5; possibly TRBD1 for D (6 bases). V lost 0 bases and J lost 3, with 9 bases in between. The length of the CDR3 is 15 residues. Looked up from germline, CDR1 is MNHEY and CDR2 is SVGAGI.

The V gene is TRBV7-6, the J gene TRBJ2-5; D is unclear. Deletions cut 5 bases from V and 2 bases from J, with 6 bases between. The CDR3 consists of 12 residues. CDR1 is SGHVS, CDR2 FNYEAQ, per germline. Here the CDR3 reads CASSLLQETQYF. In nucleotides, the CDR3 is TGTGCCAGCAGCCTATTGCAAGAGACCCAGTACTTC.